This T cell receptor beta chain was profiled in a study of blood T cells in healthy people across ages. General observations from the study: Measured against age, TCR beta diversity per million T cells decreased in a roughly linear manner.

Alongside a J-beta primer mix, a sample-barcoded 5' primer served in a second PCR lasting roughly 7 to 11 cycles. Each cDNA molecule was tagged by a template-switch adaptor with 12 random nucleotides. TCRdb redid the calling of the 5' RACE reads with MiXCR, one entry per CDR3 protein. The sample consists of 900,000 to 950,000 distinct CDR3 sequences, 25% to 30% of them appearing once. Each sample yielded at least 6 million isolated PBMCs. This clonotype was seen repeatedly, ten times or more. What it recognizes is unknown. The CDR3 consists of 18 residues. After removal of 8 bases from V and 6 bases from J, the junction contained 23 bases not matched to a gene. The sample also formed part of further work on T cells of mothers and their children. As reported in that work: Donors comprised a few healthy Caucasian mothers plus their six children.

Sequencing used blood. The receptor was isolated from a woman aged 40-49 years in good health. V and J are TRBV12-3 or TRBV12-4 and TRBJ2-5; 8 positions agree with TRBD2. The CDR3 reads CASLKGTGRAGGQQTQYF. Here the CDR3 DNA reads TGTGCCAGCTTGAAAGGGACTGGTAGGGCGGGGGGCCAGCAGACCCAGTACTTC.